These T cell receptor beta chains were read from a single sample in a study of regulatory T cells in long-lasting Graves disease. In TCRdb, the multiplex PCR reads were re-called with MiXCR into one record per CDR3 protein. The sample includes about 560,000 distinct CDR3 sequences, 15% to 20% of them seen just once. These data were also reused for a study on T cells in Graves' hyperthyroidism and ophthalmopathy.

The sequencing here drew on peripheral blood mononuclear cells (PBMCs), taken at new diagnosis, from a patient treated with antithyroid drugs. These receptors were taken from a man aged 18-30 years with Graves disease. Both conserved end residues are part of each CDR3. Each record gives: clone size, V gene, D gene, J gene, CDR3 DNA, CDR3 protein. The D gene is left open where the match is weak. The size field is filled for only some rows; it gives once, few, many or a size class.

few	TRBV19	NA	TRBJ1-5	TGTGCCAGTAGTGCCACAGGGCATCAGCCCCAGCATTTT	CASSATGHQPQHF
NA	TRBV20-1	NA	TRBJ2-7	TGCAGTGCTAGAGGAATAGACGAGCAGTACTTC	CSARGIDEQYF
NA	TRBV6-6	NA	TRBJ2-2	TGTGCCAGCAGTTACTCGCTCTCCGGGAGCACCGGGGAGCTGTTTTTT	CASSYSLSGSTGELFF
few	TRBV6-1	NA	TRBJ2-2	TGTGCCAGCACTAGGACCGGAGGGACCGGGGAGCTGCTTTTT	CASTRTGGTGELLF
NA	TRBV28	NA	TRBJ1-2	TGTGCCAGCAGCCTCGGAGCCACAAACTATGGCTACACCTTC	CASSLGATNYGYTF
NA	TRBV5-1	NA	TRBJ1-2	TGCGCCAGCAGCTTGCGTACGGAGTTAGATGGCTACACCTTC	CASSLRTELDGYTF
NA	TRBV7-9	TRBD1	TRBJ2-5	TGTGCCAGCAGCTTAATCGGGACAGGGGATAGAGAGACCCAGTACTTC	CASSLIGTGDRETQYF
many	TRBV7-6	NA	TRBJ2-1	TGTGCCAGCAGCCGTGCACAGGGTTATGAGCAGTTCTTC	CASSRAQGYEQFF
few	TRBV6-1	NA	TRBJ1-5	TGTGCCAGCAGCTCGTGGGGAAGCAATCAGCCCCGGCATTTT	CASSSWGSNQPRHF
many	TRBV28	TRBD1	TRBJ2-5	TGTGCCAGCAGTTTAGACAGGGGATCATGGCAAGAGACCCAGTACTTC	CASSLDRGSWQETQYF
few	TRBV2	TRBD1	TRBJ1-3	TGTGCCAGCAGTGCCAATCGGGACAGCGCTGGAAACACCATATATTTT	CASSANRDSAGNTIYF
many	TRBV28	NA	TRBJ1-5	TGTGCCAGCAGTTGGGGGGGCTCCGGCAATCAGCCCCAGCATTTT	CASSWGGSGNQPQHF
many	TRBV7-9	NA	TRBJ2-1	TGTGCCAGCAGCTTAATGGGGGTTACCTACAATGAGCAGTTCTTC	CASSLMGVTYNEQFF
many	TRBV29-1	NA	TRBJ1-2	TGCAGCGTTGGGGGGGTTAAGGACTATGGCTACACCTTC	CSVGGVKDYGYTF
many	TRBV29-1	NA	TRBJ1-1	TGCAGCGTTGAAGCGCACCGTTTGGGCACTGAAGCTTTCTTT	CSVEAHRLGTEAFF
NA	TRBV28	NA	TRBJ2-6	TGTGCCAGCAGCTACCCTCCGGGATCCTCTGGGGCCAACGTCCTGACTTTC	CASSYPPGSSGANVLTF
few	TRBV3-1	TRBD2	TRBJ2-1	TGTGCCAGCAGCCACAAACATAGCGGGTACAATGAGCAGTTCTTC	CASSHKHSGYNEQFF
many	TRBV2	TRBD1	TRBJ2-4	TGTGCCAGCAGTCCAGGACAGGGCAGGATTCAGTACTTC	CASSPGQGRIQYF
few	TRBV9	TRBD2	TRBJ2-7	TGTGCCAGCAGCGTAGAGGGCGGGGGTCGCTACGAGCAGTACTTC	CASSVEGGGRYEQYF
many	TRBV6-1	NA	TRBJ1-2	TGTGCCAGCAGTGAGCCGACAGGCCACTATGGCTACACCTTC	CASSEPTGHYGYTF
NA	TRBV2	NA	TRBJ2-3	TGTGCCAGCAGTTCTCCGGGATCTAGCACAGATACGCAGTATTTT	CASSSPGSSTDTQYF
many	TRBV2	NA	TRBJ2-5	TGTGCCAGGAGGGGGGGCGGAAGAGCACTCCAAGAGACCCAGTACTTC	CARRGGGRALQETQYF
few	TRBV9	NA	TRBJ2-1	TGTGCCAGCAGCGTATCGCTAGCAGCCCTCTACAATGAGCAGTTCTTC	CASSVSLAALYNEQFF